A selection of T cell receptor beta chains follows, all from one sample in a study of OX40 agonist ivuxolimab in advanced cancers. Only in-frame clones appear in the TCRdb table, and some are missing; sequencing was by immunoSEQ multiplex PCR. The table shows tens of thousands of clones, with around 85% occurring only once. The sequencing used CD4+ or CD8+ T cells sorted from blood, collected in a trial of the OX40 agonist ivuxolimab. The receptors stem from an adult with an advanced solid tumor such as melanoma, head and neck, liver or kidney cancer. Each CDR3 is given with its conserved first and last residue. A D gene is named only where the DNA matches it firmly. Clone size appears in some rows only: once, few, many, or a class for an expanded clone.

CASSSKIDYGYTF | TGCGCCAGCAGCTCCAAGATCGACTATGGCTACACCTTC | . | TRBJ1-2 | . | TRBV5-1
CASRSGGSADTQYF | TGTGCCAGCAGGAGCGGGGGGTCCGCGGATACGCAGTATTTT | . | TRBJ2-3 | TRBD2 | TRBV28
CASSVDGRGPNEQFF | TGTGCCAGCAGCGTAGATGGCAGGGGACCCAATGAGCAGTTCTTC | once | TRBJ2-1 | . | TRBV9
CASSLWAGDSPLHF | TGTGCCAGCAGTCTCTGGGCAGGGGATTCACCCCTCCACTTT | . | TRBJ1-6 | . | TRBV6-5
CASSIGSQGAGNQPQHF | TGTGCCAGTAGTATAGGTTCACAGGGGGCCGGCAATCAGCCCCAGCATTTT | . | TRBJ1-5 | TRBD1 | TRBV19
CASSLPGAPHNEQFF | TGTGCCAGTAGCCTACCAGGGGCCCCGCACAATGAGCAGTTCTTC | . | TRBJ2-1 | . | TRBV19
CARTGGAVRQPQHF | TGTGCCAGAACAGGGGGCGCGGTGAGGCAGCCCCAGCATTTT | . | TRBJ1-5 | TRBD1 | TRBV19
CASSFPGGDTQYF | TGTGCCAGCAGCTTCCCCGGGGGGGATACGCAGTATTTT | . | TRBJ2-3 | TRBD2 | TRBV7-2
CASGKGGSANEKLFF | TGTGCCAGCGGTAAAGGGGGCAGCGCTAATGAAAAACTGTTTTTT | . | TRBJ1-4 | TRBD1 | TRBV13
CASSLVTGGDEKLFF | TGTGCCAGCAGTCTAGTGACAGGGGGTGATGAAAAACTGTTTTTT | once | TRBJ1-4 | TRBD1 | TRBV28
CASSLSSRTDTQYF | TGTGCCAGCAGTTTATCCTCCCGCACAGATACGCAGTATTTT | . | TRBJ2-3 | . | TRBV28
CASSQGLYNEQFF | TGCGCCAGCAGCCAAGGACTGTACAATGAGCAGTTCTTC | . | TRBJ2-1 | . | TRBV5-1
CATSPLAGTNTGELFF | TGCGCCACCTCGCCCCTAGCGGGGACTAACACCGGGGAGCTGTTTTTT | . | TRBJ2-2 | TRBD2 | TRBV5-1
CASTWPGDQPQHF | TGTGCCAGCACCTGGCCGGGGGATCAGCCCCAGCATTTT | . | TRBJ1-5 | . | TRBV28
CASRTSSGRASGELFF | TGTGCCAGTAGGACTTCTAGCGGGAGGGCGTCCGGGGAGCTGTTTTTT | . | TRBJ2-2 | TRBD2 | TRBV19
CASSPGVSNYGYTF | TGTGCCAGCAGCCCAGGGGTTTCTAACTATGGCTACACCTTC | . | TRBJ1-2 | . | TRBV7-9
CASSQTTKEGSPLHF | TGTGCCAGCAGCCAGACCACAAAGGAAGGTTCACCCCTCCACTTT | . | TRBJ1-6 | . | TRBV4-2
CASSLAVRRQETQYF | TGTGCCAGCAGCTTAGCGGTCCGCAGACAAGAGACCCAGTACTTC | . | TRBJ2-5 | . | TRBV7-6
CASSLEPNTEAFF | TGTGCCAGCAGCTTAGAGCCGAACACTGAAGCTTTCTTT | . | TRBJ1-1 | . | TRBV7-6
CAWSGGSPDEQYF | TGTGCCTGGAGCGGGGGCTCGCCTGACGAGCAGTACTTC | . | TRBJ2-7 | . | TRBV30
CASSYSVTEQYF | TGTGCCAGCAGTTACTCGGTGACAGAGCAGTACTTC | . | TRBJ2-7 | . | TRBV6-6
CASSQAGDETQYF | TGTGCCAGCAGCCAAGCGGGAGACGAGACCCAGTACTTC | . | TRBJ2-5 | TRBD2 | TRBV7-3
CASSLSGMNTEAFF | TGTGCCAGCAGTCTTTCAGGTATGAACACTGAAGCTTTCTTT | . | TRBJ1-1 | . | TRBV28
CASSFYREAFF | TGTGCCAGCAGTTTTTACAGGGAAGCTTTCTTT | . | TRBJ1-1 | . | TRBV28
CASRVDSNYGYTF | TGTGCCAGCAGAGTGGACAGCAACTATGGCTACACCTTC | . | TRBJ1-2 | . | TRBV6-1
CASSSPGANVLTF | TGTGCCAGCAGCTCCCCTGGGGCCAACGTCCTGACTTTC | . | TRBJ2-6 | . | TRBV5-6
CASSIRTSGREASEQYF | TGTGCCAGTAGTATAAGGACTAGCGGGAGGGAAGCCAGCGAGCAGTACTTC | . | TRBJ2-7 | TRBD2 | TRBV19
CASTPSLQTEAFF | TGTGCCAGCACCCCCTCTCTGCAGACTGAAGCTTTCTTT | few | TRBJ1-1 | . | TRBV6-1
CAWKRPGTLEAFF | TGTGCCTGGAAGAGGCCCGGGACGCTTGAAGCTTTCTTT | . | TRBJ1-1 | . | TRBV30
CASSLTGTWSSLHF | TGCGCCAGCAGCTTGACCGGGACTTGGAGCTCCCTCCACTTT | . | TRBJ1-6 | . | TRBV5-1
CASSLEQGSAEAFF | TGCGCCAGCAGCTTGGAACAGGGCTCCGCTGAAGCTTTCTTT | . | TRBJ1-1 | . | TRBV5-1
CASSPIQGPQHF | TGTGCCAGCAGTCCCATTCAGGGGCCCCAGCATTTT | . | TRBJ1-5 | . | TRBV27
CASSLASSYNEQFF | TGTGCCAGCAGCTTGGCCTCCTCCTACAATGAGCAGTTCTTC | . | TRBJ2-1 | . | TRBV7-6
CASSLAGAASSYEQYF | TGTGCCAGCAGCTTGGCGGGGGCTGCCAGCTCCTACGAGCAGTACTTC | . | TRBJ2-7 | . | TRBV5-4
CSASRGGEQFF | TGCAGTGCGTCCCGGGGAGGTGAGCAGTTCTTC | . | TRBJ2-1 | . | TRBV20-1
CASSIDGLAGGRTGELFF | TGTGCCAGTAGTATAGATGGACTAGCGGGGGGCCGGACCGGGGAGCTGTTTTTT | . | TRBJ2-2 | TRBD2 | TRBV19
CASTRGGFQPQHF | TGTGCCAGTACCCGGGGGGGGTTCCAGCCCCAGCATTTT | . | TRBJ1-5 | . | TRBV19